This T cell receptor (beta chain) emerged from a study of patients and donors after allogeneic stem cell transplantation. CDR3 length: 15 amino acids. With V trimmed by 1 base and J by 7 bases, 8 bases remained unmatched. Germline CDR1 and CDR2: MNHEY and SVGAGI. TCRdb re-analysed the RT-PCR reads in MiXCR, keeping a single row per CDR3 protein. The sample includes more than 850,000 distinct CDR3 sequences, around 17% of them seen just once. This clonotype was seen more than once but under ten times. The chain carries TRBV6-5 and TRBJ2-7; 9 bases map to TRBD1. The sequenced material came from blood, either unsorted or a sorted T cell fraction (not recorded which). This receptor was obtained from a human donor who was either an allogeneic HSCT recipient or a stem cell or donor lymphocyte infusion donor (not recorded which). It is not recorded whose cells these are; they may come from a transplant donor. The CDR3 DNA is TGTGCCAGCAGTTACTTCGGACAGGGGAGGGAAGAGCAGTACTTC. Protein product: CASSYFGQGREEQYF.